These 30 T cell receptor beta chains came from one sample sequenced in a study of blood T cell repertoires in COVID-19. Assay used: immunoSEQ multiplex PCR; TCRdb lists only in-frame clones, some missing. The sample lists almost 100,000 clones; about nine tenths were seen once. Specimen: peripheral blood. The receptors originated from a man aged 50 to 60 with acute or convalescent COVID-19.

J is TRBJ2-7 and V is TRBV5-1; TRBD1 matches at 8 bases. CDR3 size: 15 residues. Germline V lookup: CDR1 SGHRS, CDR2 YFSETQ. Losses at the gene ends were 1 base for V and 5 bases for J; bases not matched to a gene: 8. CDR3 nucleotide sequence: TGCGCCAGCAGCTTGCAGAGTCAGGGGGCAGACGAGCAGTACTTC. It translates to CASSLQSQGADEQYF. The whole variable domain, remainder taken from reference TRBV5-1 and TRBJ2-7, is KAGVTQTPRYLIKTRGQQVTLSCSPISGHRSVSWYQQTPGQGLQFLFEYFSETQRNKGNFPGRFSGRQFSNSRSEMNVSTLELGDSALYLCASSLQSQGADEQYFGPGTRLTVT.

The chain recombines TRBV12-3 or TRBV12-4 with TRBJ2-5; weak D call: TRBD1 (5 bases). The V gene lost 6 bases and the J gene lost 2 bases, with 10 bases spanning the gap. The CDR3 spans 13 residues. The CDR3 region has the DNA TGTGCCAGCAGACCCTCAGGGCAAGAGACCCAGTACTTC. It translates to CASRPSGQETQYF.

Of note for this clone: Sequence at one end of the junction differs from germline and may be a read error. The V gene is TRBV9, the J gene TRBJ1-5; D gene uncertain. Per the germline V gene, CDR1 is SGDLS and CDR2 is YYNGEE. The CDR3 consists of 9 residues. This chain's CDR3 is CRDYQPQHF. The CDR3 DNA reads as TGCCGGGATTATCAGCCCCAGCATTTT.

This clone was detected only a few times. The V call is TRBV7-9, the J call TRBJ2-7; 7 bases fit TRBD2. There are 14 residues in the CDR3. Trimming removed 3 bases from V and 0 bases from J; junction bases left unmatched: 2. Germline CDR1 and CDR2: SEHNR and FQNEAQ (reference sequence). The CDR3 coding sequence is TGTGCCAGCAGCTTCGGGGGGATCTCCTACGAGCAGTACTTC. Its translation is CASSFGGISYEQYF.

This rearrangement joins TRBV24-1 to TRBJ2-7; possible D gene TRBD1, 5 bases. The CDR3 length is 14 residues. Germline-derived CDR1 and CDR2 are KGHDR and SFDVKD. The V end lost 3 bases, the J end lost 0 bases, and 8 bases lay between the germline ends. The CDR3 nucleotides are TGTGCCACCAGTGATCCAGGGCACTCCTACGAGCAGTACTTC. Protein: CATSDPGHSYEQYF.

The CDR3 region has the DNA TGTGCCAGCAGCCCTCTTTGGGGGGGCCCCACTGAAGCTTTCTTT. Its translation: CASSPLWGGPTEAFF. V usage is TRBV3-1 (or the pseudogene TRBV3-2) and J usage is TRBJ1-1, with D perhaps TRBD1 (6 bases). With 4 bases removed from V and 4 bases from J, the gap between germline ends came to 16 bases. This CDR3 region has 15 residues. The germline gives CDR1 LGHDT, CDR2 YNNKEL (reference sequence).

This chain links TRBV21-1 with TRBJ2-1; the D call TRBD1 from the table was never checked on the DNA. TRBV21-1 is termed a pseudogene. This CDR3 is built from 18 residues. The CDR3, as DNA: TGTGCCAGCAGCCGACAGAGGCATGCGCCGCCAGACTACAATGAGCAGTTCTTC. Translation gives CASSRQRHAPPDYNEQFF.

The gene calls are TRBV6-6 and TRBJ2-7, with 10 bases that match TRBD1. The CDR3 covers 14 residues. The V gene end was trimmed by 6 bases and the J gene end by 3 bases; junction bases not matched to a gene: 5. CDR1 and CDR2 from the germline V gene are MNHNY and SVGAGI (reference sequence). The CDR3 loop reads CASRFDRGRYEQYF. In DNA, the CDR3 is TGTGCCAGCAGATTCGACAGGGGGCGCTACGAGCAGTACTTC.

This clone came up once. The rearrangement links TRBV18 to TRBJ1-3; 9 positions agree with TRBD1. The CDR3 sequence is 16 residues long. CDR1 and CDR2 (germline): KGHSH, LQKENI. The V and J ends lost 5 bases and 0 bases, in that order; junction bases with no gene match: 5. CDR3 sequence reads: CASSAGQGTSGNTIYF. For the CDR3, the DNA is TGTGCCAGCTCAGCGGGACAGGGAACCTCTGGAAACACCATATATTTT.

Comments on this clone: This sample includes further DNA sequences coding for the same CDR3. The J gene is TRBJ2-1, the V gene TRBV7-9, with TRBD2 matching over 9 bases. The length of the CDR3 is 16 residues. The junction had 2 bases not matched to a gene; V was cut back by 1 base and J by 1 base. CDR1 is SEHNR and CDR2 is FQNEAQ in the germline V gene (reference sequence). The CDR3 protein is CASSLGGRGSYNEQFF. CDR3 nucleotides: TGTGCCAGCAGCTTAGGCGGGAGGGGTTCCTACAATGAGCAGTTCTTC.

The chain joins TRBV5-8 to TRBJ1-1, with no clear D. With 2 bases removed from V and 0 bases from J, the gap between germline ends came to 14 bases. Germline V CDR1 and CDR2: SGHTS, YDEGEE. This CDR3 spans 16 amino acids. The CDR3 coding sequence is TGTGCCAGCAGCTTTCTTGTTCCGGTTATGAACACTGAAGCTTTCTTT. This gives the protein CASSFLVPVMNTEAFF.

In this sample, this clone turned up once. The J gene is TRBJ2-3, the V gene TRBV10-1; the D is unclear. Looked up from germline, CDR1 is WNHNN and CDR2 is SYGVQD (reference sequence). The ends were cut back, 7 bases at V and 0 bases at J, with 8 bases in the middle. The CDR3 length is 13 residues. The DNA for the CDR3 is TGCGCCAGCAACGAACAGAGCACAGATACGCAGTATTTT. Translation: CASNEQSTDTQYF.

For the CDR3, the DNA is TGTGCCAGCAGCCACGGCTCTGTAGGAGGGGGCGGGGAAGCTTTCTTT. It specifies CASSHGSVGGGGEAFF. This chain joins TRBV5-4 and TRBJ1-1; 7 bases are shared with TRBD1. This CDR3 is built from 16 residues. Germline V gene data show CDR1 as SGHNT and CDR2 as YYREEE (reference sequence). J gave up 8 bases and V 4 bases, and 17 bases lay outside the gene matches.

This clone was detected only once. V and J are TRBV28 and TRBJ1-1; the D gene is possibly TRBD1 (6 bases). CDR3 length: 16 amino acids. V dropped 4 bases and J dropped 0 bases, with 15 bases sitting between them. CDR1 and CDR2 from the germline V gene are MDHEN and SYDVKM. CDR3: CASSSHGQTMNTEAFF. As DNA, the CDR3 is TGTGCCAGCAGTTCCCATGGACAGACAATGAACACTGAAGCTTTCTTT.

The chain couples TRBV14 to TRBJ1-2, with 8 bases fitting TRBD1. CDR1 is SGHDN and CDR2 is FVKESK in the germline V gene. Trimming removed 4 bases from V and 5 bases from J; junction bases left unmatched: 18. The CDR3 totals 18 residues. DNA of the CDR3: TGTGCCAGCAGCCCTTATGGGACAGGTTCCCCACTATTTTATGGCTACACCTTC. Translating it yields CASSPYGTGSPLFYGYTF.

The CDR3 DNA reads TGTGCCAGCAGCTTGGCAGGGAATCTGCTTCGTATTTCACCCCTCCACTTT. Its protein is CASSLAGNLLRISPLHF. This chain links TRBV7-2 with TRBJ1-6; D might be TRBD1 (5 bases). CDR1 SGHTA and CDR2 FQGNSA come from the germline V gene. This CDR3 region has 17 residues. V lost 3 bases and J lost 9, with 21 bases in between.

The V gene is TRBV5-1, the J gene TRBJ2-3, with 8 bases fitting TRBD2. CDR1 is SGHRS, CDR2 YFSETQ, per germline. The CDR3 consists of 12 residues. Germline trimming cut 6 bases from V and 5 bases from J; bases unmatched to any gene: 2. In DNA form, the CDR3 reads TGCGCCAGCACAGCGGGAGAAGATACGCAGTATTTT. This sequence encodes CASTAGEDTQYF.

The J gene is TRBJ2-3, the V gene TRBV4-1; possible D gene TRBD1, 6 bases. Trimming left V 1 base short and J 11 bases short, with 10 bases between. CDR1 and CDR2 (germline): MGHRA, YSYEKL. CDR3 size: 12 residues. CDR3 bases: TGCGCCAGCAGCCAAGTTCGACAGGAGCAGTATTTT. As protein: CASSQVRQEQYF.

The chain joins TRBV7-9 to TRBJ2-3, with 7 bases fitting TRBD2. The CDR3 spans 16 residues. Germline V gene sequence: CDR1 SEHNR, CDR2 FQNEAQ (reference sequence). Germline trimming cut 1 base from V and 4 bases from J; bases unmatched to any gene: 8. The CDR3 reads CASSLGTAGVADTQYF. The CDR3 DNA is TGTGCCAGCAGCTTAGGGACGGCGGGAGTTGCAGATACGCAGTATTTT. The variable domain in full, with the rest retrieved from reference TRBV7-9 and TRBJ2-3, is DTGVSQNPRHKITKRGQNVTFRCDPISEHNRLYWYRQTLGQGPEFLTYFQNEAQLEKSRLLSDRFSAERPKGSFSTLEIQRTEQGDSAMYLCASSLGTAGVADTQYFGPGTRLTVL.

CDR3 in DNA: TGTGCCAGCAGTGAGGGCAGGGGGTATCAGCCCCAGCATTTT. It translates to CASSEGRGYQPQHF. The rearrangement uses TRBV2 and TRBJ1-5; 7 positions match TRBD1. Germline CDR1 is SNHLY and CDR2 is FYNNEI. This CDR3 has 14 amino acids. Germline trimming cut 3 bases from V and 5 bases from J; bases unmatched to any gene: 4.

The chain combines TRBV29-1 with TRBJ2-1; TRBD2 matches 13 bases. The CDR3 loop spans 16 amino acids. In germline, CDR1 is SQVTM, CDR2 ANQGSEA. V was pared by 4 bases and J by 1 base, with 4 bases of the junction left unmatched. CDR3 in amino acids: CSVVGLAGRSYNEQFF. CDR3 sequence (DNA): TGCAGCGTTGTGGGACTAGCGGGACGGTCCTACAATGAGCAGTTCTTC.

The chain links TRBV2 to TRBJ1-2; a weak D match, TRBD1 (5 bases). Germline CDR1 SNHLY, CDR2 FYNNEI. The CDR3 is 14 residues long. V was clipped by 5 bases and J by 4 bases, with 14 bases between them. The CDR3 sequence is CASSPGMSGYGYTF. CDR3 nucleotide sequence: TGTGCCAGCAGTCCAGGGATGTCAGGCTATGGCTACACCTTC.

This sequence joins TRBV11-2 and TRBJ2-7; D is perhaps TRBD2 (5 bases). V was cut by 4 bases and J by 1 base, with 11 bases left in between. The CDR3 has 14 amino acids. Germline V gene data show CDR1 as SGHAT and CDR2 as FQNNGV. The DNA of the CDR3 is TGTGCCAGCAGCTACCTGAGGGAATCCTACGAGCAGTACTTC. Translation gives CASSYLRESYEQYF.

The chain joins TRBV28 to TRBJ1-1, with TRBD1 matching over 8 bases. Trimming cost V 8 bases and J 4 bases; bases outside gene matches: 9. CDR3 length equals 14 residues. Per germline, CDR1 MDHEN and CDR2 SYDVKM. In DNA form, the CDR3 reads TGTGCCAGCGCATCAGGGGGCGTGGGCACTGAAGCTTTCTTT. Protein product: CASASGGVGTEAFF.

In regard to this clone: The junction and the germline gene differ at one end; a read error may be behind it. The chain recombines TRBV7-7 with TRBJ2-7; 13 nucleotides align to TRBD2. The germline V gene has CDR1 SSHAT and CDR2 FNYEAQ (reference sequence). This CDR3 is built from 15 residues. The CDR3 DNA reads TGTGCTAGCAGCTTAGGGACTAGCGGGACCTACGAGCAGTACTTC. Encoded protein: CASSLGTSGTYEQYF.

V is TRBV2 and J is TRBJ1-4, with D maybe TRBD1 (5 bases). V lost 7 bases and J 7 bases, leaving 13 bases between the germline ends. The CDR3 loop spans 13 amino acids. Germline V gene data show CDR1 as SNHLY and CDR2 as FYNNEI. In nucleotides, the CDR3 is TGTGCCAGCACCCCCAGGGTCAGTGAAAAACTGTTTTTT. It encodes CASTPRVSEKLFF.

V usage is TRBV7-9 and J usage is TRBJ2-3; 7 nucleotides align to TRBD1. This CDR3 comprises 15 residues. Germline trimming cut 5 bases from V and 2 bases from J; bases unmatched to any gene: 7. Germline-derived CDR1 and CDR2 are SEHNR and FQNEAQ (reference sequence). The CDR3 DNA is TGTGCCAGCAGCCTCCGGGACAGAACCACAGATACGCAGTATTTT. Translated: CASSLRDRTTDTQYF.

This sequence joins TRBV19 and TRBJ2-7; 10 positions match TRBD1. The germline V gene encodes CDR1 LNHDA and CDR2 SQIVND (reference sequence). Germline trimming cut 4 bases from V and 3 bases from J; bases unmatched to any gene: 3. There are 14 residues in the CDR3. The CDR3, as DNA: TGTGCCAGTAGTAGATGGGACAGGGGCTACGAGCAGTACTTC. This gives the protein CASSRWDRGYEQYF.

V gene TRBV9 combines with J gene TRBJ2-5, with 12 bases matching TRBD2. CDR1 and CDR2 from the germline V gene are SGDLS and YYNGEE. J was trimmed by 4 bases and V by 0 bases; bases with no gene match: 4. The CDR3 runs 16 residues. CDR3 region: CASSVGPSGRGETQYF. The CDR3 coding sequence is TGTGCCAGCAGCGTAGGGCCTAGCGGGAGGGGAGAGACCCAGTACTTC.

This chain connects TRBV11-3 to TRBJ2-1, with TRBD2 identical over 11 bases. The CDR3 is 17 amino acids. The ends lost 3 bases at V and 1 base at J; junction bases unmatched: 5. From germline, CDR1 is SGHNT and CDR2 YENEEA. The CDR3: CASSLTRTSGSYNEQFF. Written as DNA, the CDR3 is TGTGCCAGCAGCTTGACGAGGACTAGCGGGTCCTACAATGAGCAGTTCTTC.